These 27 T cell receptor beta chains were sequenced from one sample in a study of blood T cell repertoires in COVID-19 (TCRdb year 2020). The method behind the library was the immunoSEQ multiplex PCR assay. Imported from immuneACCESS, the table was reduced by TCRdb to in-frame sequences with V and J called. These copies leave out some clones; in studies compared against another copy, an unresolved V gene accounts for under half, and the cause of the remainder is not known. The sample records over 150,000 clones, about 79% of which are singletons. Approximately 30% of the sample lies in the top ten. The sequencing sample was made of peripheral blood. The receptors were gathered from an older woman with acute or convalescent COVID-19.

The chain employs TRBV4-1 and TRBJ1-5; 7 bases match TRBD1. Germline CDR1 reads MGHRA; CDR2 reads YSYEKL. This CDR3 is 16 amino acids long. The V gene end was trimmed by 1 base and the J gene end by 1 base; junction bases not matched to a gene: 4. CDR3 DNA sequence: TGCGCCAGCAGCCAAGTAGTGACAGGGAGCAATCAGCCCCAGCATTTT. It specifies CASSQVVTGSNQPQHF.

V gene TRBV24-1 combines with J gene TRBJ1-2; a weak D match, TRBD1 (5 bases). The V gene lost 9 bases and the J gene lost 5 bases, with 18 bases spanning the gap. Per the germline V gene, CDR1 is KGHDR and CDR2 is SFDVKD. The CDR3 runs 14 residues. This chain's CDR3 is CATSSTQGFYGYTF. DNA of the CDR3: TGTGCCACCTCCTCGACTCAGGGATTTTATGGCTACACCTTC.

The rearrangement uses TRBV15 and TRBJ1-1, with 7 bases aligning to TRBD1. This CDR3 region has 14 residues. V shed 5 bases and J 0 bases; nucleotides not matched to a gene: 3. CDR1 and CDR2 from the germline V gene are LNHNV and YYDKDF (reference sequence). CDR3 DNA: TGTGCCACCAGCGGGGGACAGTTGAACACTGAAGCTTTCTTT. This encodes CATSGGQLNTEAFF.

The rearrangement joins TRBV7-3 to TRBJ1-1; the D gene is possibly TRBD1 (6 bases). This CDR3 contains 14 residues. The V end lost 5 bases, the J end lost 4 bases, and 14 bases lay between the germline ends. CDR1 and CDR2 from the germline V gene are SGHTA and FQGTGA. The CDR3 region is CASSQQGGSTEAFF. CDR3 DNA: TGTGCCAGCAGCCAACAGGGTGGAAGCACTGAAGCTTTCTTT.

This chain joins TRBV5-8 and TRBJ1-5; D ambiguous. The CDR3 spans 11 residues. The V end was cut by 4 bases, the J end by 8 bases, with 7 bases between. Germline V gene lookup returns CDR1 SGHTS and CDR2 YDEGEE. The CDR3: CASSLVEPQHF. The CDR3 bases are TGTGCCAGCAGCCTGGTCGAGCCCCAGCATTTT.

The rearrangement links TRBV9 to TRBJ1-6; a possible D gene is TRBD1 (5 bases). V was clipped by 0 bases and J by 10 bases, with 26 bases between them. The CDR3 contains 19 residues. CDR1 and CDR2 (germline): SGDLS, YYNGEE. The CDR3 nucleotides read TGTGCCAGCAGCGTAGACGATGTCAACCTCACCGGGGGTAGCTCACCCCTCCACTTT. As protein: CASSVDDVNLTGGSSPLHF.

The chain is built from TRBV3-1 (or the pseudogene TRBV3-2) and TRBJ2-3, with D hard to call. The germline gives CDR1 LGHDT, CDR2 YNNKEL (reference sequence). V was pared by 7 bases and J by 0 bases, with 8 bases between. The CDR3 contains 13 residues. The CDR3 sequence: CASTDSSTDTQYF. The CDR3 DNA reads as TGTGCCAGCACCGACTCTAGCACAGATACGCAGTATTTT.

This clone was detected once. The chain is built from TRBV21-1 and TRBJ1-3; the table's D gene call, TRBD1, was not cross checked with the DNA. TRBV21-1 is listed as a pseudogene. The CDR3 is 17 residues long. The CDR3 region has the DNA TGTGCCAGCAGCAAAGCTGGGGGCGTCTGCTCTGGAAACACCATATATTTT. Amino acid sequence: CASSKAGGVCSGNTIYF.

The CDR3 sequence: CSVAQQQGNTEAFF. Here the CDR3 DNA reads TGCAGCGTTGCCCAGCAACAGGGGAACACTGAAGCTTTCTTT. The chain links TRBV29-1 to TRBJ1-1; D possibly corresponds to TRBD1 (6 bases). V shed 4 bases and J shed 1 base, with 13 bases lying between them. Germline CDR1 SQVTM, CDR2 ANQGSEA. The CDR3 runs 14 residues.

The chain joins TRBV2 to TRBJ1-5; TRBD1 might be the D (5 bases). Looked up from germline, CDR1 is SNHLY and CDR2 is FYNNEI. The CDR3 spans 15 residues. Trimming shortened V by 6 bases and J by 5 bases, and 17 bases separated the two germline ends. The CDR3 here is CASREGQGLDQPQHF. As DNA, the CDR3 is TGTGCCAGCAGGGAGGGGCAGGGCCTCGATCAGCCCCAGCATTTT.

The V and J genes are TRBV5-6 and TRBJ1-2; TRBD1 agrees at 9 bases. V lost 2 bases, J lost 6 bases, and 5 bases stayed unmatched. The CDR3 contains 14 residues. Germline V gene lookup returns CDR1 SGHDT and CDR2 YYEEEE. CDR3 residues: CASSLPQGANGYTF. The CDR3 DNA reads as TGTGCCAGCAGCTTACCACAGGGGGCTAATGGCTACACCTTC. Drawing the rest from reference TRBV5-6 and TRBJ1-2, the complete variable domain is DAGVTQSPTHLIKTRGQQVTLRCSPKSGHDTVSWYQQALGQGPQFIFQYYEEEERQRGNFPDRFSGHQFPNYSSELNVNALLLGDSALYLCASSLPQGANGYTFGSGTRLTVV.

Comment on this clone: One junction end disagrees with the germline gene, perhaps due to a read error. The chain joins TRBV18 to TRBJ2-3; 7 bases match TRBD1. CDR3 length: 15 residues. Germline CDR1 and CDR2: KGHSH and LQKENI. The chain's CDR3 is CASSSPTGEPDTQYF. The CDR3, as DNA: TGTGCCAGCTCATCACCAACAGGGGAGCCAGATACGCAGTATTTT.

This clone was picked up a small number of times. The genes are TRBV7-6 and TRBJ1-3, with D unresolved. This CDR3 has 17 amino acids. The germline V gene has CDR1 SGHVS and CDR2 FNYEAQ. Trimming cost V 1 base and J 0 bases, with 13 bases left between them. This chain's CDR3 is CASSLGQPSISGNTIYF. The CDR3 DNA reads TGTGCCAGCAGCTTAGGACAACCGTCGATCTCTGGAAACACCATATATTTT. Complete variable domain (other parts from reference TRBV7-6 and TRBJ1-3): GAGVSQSPRYKVTKRGQDVALRCDPISGHVSLYWYRQALGQGPEFLTYFNYEAQQDKSGLPNDRFSAERPEGSISTLTIQRTEQRDSAMYRCASSLGQPSISGNTIYFGEGSWLTVV.

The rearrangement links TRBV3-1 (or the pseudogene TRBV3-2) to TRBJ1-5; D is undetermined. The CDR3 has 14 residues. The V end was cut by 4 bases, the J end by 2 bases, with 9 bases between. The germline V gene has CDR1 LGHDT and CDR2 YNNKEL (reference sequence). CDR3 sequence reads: CASSLDGGNQPQHF. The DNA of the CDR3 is TGTGCCAGCAGCCTGGACGGGGGCAATCAGCCCCAGCATTTT.

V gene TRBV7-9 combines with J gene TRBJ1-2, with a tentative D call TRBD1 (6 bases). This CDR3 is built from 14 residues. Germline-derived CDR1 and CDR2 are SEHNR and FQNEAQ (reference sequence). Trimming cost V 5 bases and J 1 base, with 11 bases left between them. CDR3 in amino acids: CASSLTGFNYGYTF. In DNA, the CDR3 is TGTGCCAGCAGCCTGACAGGTTTTAACTATGGCTACACCTTC.

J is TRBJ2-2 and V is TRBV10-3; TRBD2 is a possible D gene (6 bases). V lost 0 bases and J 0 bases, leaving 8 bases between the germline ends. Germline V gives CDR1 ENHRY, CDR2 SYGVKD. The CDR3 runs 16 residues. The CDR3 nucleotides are TGTGCCATCAGTGAGTCAGGAGGGACGAACACCGGGGAGCTGTTTTTT. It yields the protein CAISESGGTNTGELFF.

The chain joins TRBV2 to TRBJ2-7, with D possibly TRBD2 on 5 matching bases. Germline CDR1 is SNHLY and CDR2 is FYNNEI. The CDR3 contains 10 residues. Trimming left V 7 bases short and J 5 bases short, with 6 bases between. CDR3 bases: TGTGCCAGCACGGGGAACGAGCAGTACTTC. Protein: CASTGNEQYF.

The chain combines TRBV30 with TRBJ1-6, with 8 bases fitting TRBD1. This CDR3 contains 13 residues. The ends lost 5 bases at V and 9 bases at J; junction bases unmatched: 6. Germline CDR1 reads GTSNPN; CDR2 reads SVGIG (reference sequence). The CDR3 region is CAWETGTGSPLHF. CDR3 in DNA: TGTGCCTGGGAGACAGGGACAGGTTCACCCCTCCACTTT.

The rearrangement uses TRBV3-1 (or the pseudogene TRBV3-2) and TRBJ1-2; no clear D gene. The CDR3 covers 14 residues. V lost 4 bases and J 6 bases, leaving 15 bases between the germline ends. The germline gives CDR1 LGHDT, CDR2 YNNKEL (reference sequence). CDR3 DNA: TGTGCCAGCAGCCGGGCGGGTAGGTGGGATGGCTACACCTTC. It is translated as CASSRAGRWDGYTF.

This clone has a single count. The CDR3 bases are TGCGCCAGCAGCTTGGGACTAGCGGGGGGCGAGCAGTACGTC. Translation: CASSLGLAGGEQYV. This chain joins TRBV5-1 and TRBJ2-7; TRBD2 agrees at 13 bases. The ends lost 0 bases at V and 6 bases at J; junction bases unmatched: 0. CDR3 length equals 14 residues. CDR1 and CDR2 (germline): SGHRS, YFSETQ.

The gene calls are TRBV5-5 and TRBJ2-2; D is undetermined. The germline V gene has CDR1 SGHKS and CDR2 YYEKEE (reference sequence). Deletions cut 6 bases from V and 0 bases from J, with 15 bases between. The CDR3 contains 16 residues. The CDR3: CASTLRPIANTGELFF. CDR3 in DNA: TGTGCCAGCACCCTACGCCCGATAGCGAACACCGGGGAGCTGTTTTTT.

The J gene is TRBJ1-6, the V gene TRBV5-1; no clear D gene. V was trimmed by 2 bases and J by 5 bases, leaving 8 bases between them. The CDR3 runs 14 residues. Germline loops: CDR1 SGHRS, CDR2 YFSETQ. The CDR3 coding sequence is TGCGCCAGCAGCTTACTGGAGAATAATTCACCCCTCCACTTT. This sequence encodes CASSLLENNSPLHF.

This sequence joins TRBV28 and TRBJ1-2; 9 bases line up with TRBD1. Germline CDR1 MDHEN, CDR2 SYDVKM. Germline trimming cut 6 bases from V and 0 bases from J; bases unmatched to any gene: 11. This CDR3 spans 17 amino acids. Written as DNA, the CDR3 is TGTGCCAGCAGATCCGGGACAGGGTCTGGAGCTAACTATGGCTACACCTTC. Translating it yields CASRSGTGSGANYGYTF.

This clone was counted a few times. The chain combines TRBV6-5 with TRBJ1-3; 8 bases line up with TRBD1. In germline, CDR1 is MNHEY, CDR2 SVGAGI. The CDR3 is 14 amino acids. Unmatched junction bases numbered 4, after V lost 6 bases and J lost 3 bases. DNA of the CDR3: TGTGCCAGCAGCTTTGACAGGGGTGGAAACACCATATATTTT. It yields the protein CASSFDRGGNTIYF.

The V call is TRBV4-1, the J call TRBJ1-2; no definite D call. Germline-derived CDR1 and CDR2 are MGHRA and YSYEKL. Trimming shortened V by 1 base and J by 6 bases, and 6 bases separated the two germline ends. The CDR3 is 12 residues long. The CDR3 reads CASSQVTHGYTF. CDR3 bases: TGCGCCAGCAGCCAAGTTACTCATGGCTACACCTTC.

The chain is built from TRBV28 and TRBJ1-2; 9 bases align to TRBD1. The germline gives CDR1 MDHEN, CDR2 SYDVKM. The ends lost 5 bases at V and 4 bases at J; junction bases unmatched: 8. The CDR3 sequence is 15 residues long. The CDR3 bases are TGTGCCAGCAGTACCACAGGGGGCTCTAGCTATGGCTACACCTTC. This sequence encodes CASSTTGGSSYGYTF.

CDR3 residues: CASSRTGQNSGNTIYF. In DNA, the CDR3 is TGTGCCAGCTCGCGAACTGGACAGAACTCTGGAAACACCATATATTTT. The chain carries TRBV18 and TRBJ1-3, with a tentative D call TRBD1 (6 bases). V lost 6 bases and J 0 bases, leaving 15 bases between the germline ends. The germline CDR1 and CDR2 sequences are KGHSH and LQKENI. This CDR3 is 16 amino acids long.